This T cell receptor (beta chain) was identified in a study of post-analysis software for immune sequencing data (dated by TCRdb to about 2015). Study-level background: Relapsing-remitting, secondary progressive and progressive-relapsing multiple sclerosis were recorded as disease courses, and subtype annotation was lacking for some patients. The patient repertoires were set against 11 previously published healthy control repertoires from donors whose ages ranged from roughly 6 to 27 years. A subset of samples was prepared in parallel using single-end sample barcoding, then pooled and co-amplified after Illumina adapter ligation.

As to this clonotype: The target of this receptor is not known. Per-base quality was not reported, and no clone a single base away is much larger than it.

V is pruned by 1 base and J by 0 bases, leaving 8 bases of the junction without a gene match. CDR1 SGHAT and CDR2 FQNNGV are derived from the germline V gene. The CDR3 goes from the cysteine to the phenylalanine over 17 residues. The only DNA kept is the CDR3, 51 bases in frame from the first base. What the research found in general, with its limitations: Significantly higher frequencies in patients than in controls were found for about five TRBV segments, including TRBV5-6, TRBV5-1 and TRBV20-1. Direct clustering with F measure showed strong co-clustering of samples prepared in the same batch, prompting a batch-effect correction. Compared with controls, multiple sclerosis patients had significantly lower normalized Chao1 diversity, a finding suggesting substantial peripheral T-cell clonal expansion. The control group was slightly older than the multiple sclerosis patient group.

To demonstrate the VDJtools post-analysis software, the study profiled TCR beta repertoires from the peripheral blood of 13 young patients with multiple sclerosis. The multiple sclerosis patients were children and adolescents ranging in age from roughly 6 to 16 years. Library generation was performed with PCR. The reads were generated on an Illumina HiSeq 2500. Unique molecular identifiers were incorporated into TCR beta cDNA libraries to reduce PCR and sequencing biases. About 500,000 cDNA molecules were obtained for every 1 to 10 million input T cells, so each molecule roughly corresponded to one T cell. The same protocol used for the earlier healthy control dataset was applied to prepare and sequence the patient libraries. Samples belonging to the same batch were prepared together, multiplexed and sequenced on a shared HiSeq lane. From the authors' description of their analysis: Raw barcoded reads were processed with MIGEC, discarding single-read molecular identifier groups before consensus assembly and CDR3 extraction. Clonotype tables were post-analysed with VDJtools, normalizing diversity by down-sampling all datasets to the smallest sample size. To correct batch-related cross-sample contamination, repertoire overlap clustering matched CDR3 amino acid sequences but not nucleotide sequences. TCRdb reprocessing: public reads trimmed at Q25 with fastp, clones called with MiXCR, in-frame beta chains kept. Every CDR3 protein is listed once, alongside the most common genes and DNA of its rows. For this entry, the V and J calls and clone size follow TCRdb and not the study's own pipeline. Across this sample there are approximately 460,000 distinct CDR3 sequences, with approximately 46% seen only once. The ten most abundant clones make up roughly an eighth of the sample.

This TCR came from a girl between 10 and 17 years old with multiple sclerosis. The V gene is TRBV11-2 and the J gene is TRBJ2-7; 8 bases in the junction line up with TRBD1. Sequenced sample: blood. DNA sequence: TGTGCCAGCAGCTTAGGATACAGGGGGTCGGGCTCCTACGAGCAGTACTTC. It translates as CASSLGYRGSGSYEQYF.